Listed here are 17 T cell receptor beta chains from one sample, sequenced in a study of T cell repertoires in cytomegalovirus infection. One entry per CDR3 protein, called by TCRdb with MiXCR from the reads. The sample includes about 770,000 distinct CDR3 sequences, around 29% of them seen just once. These receptors have no known antigen. The sequencing here drew on cultured CD8+ T cells from PBMCs, taken from culture after CMV antigen stimulation. Receptor source: a human donor in good health (CMV status not recorded). Some clones in this sample may be carry-over from other donors' samples.

This chain connects TRBV19 to TRBJ2-7; D assignment may be TRBD1 or TRBD2 (5 bases each). Trimming pared 5 bases from V and 6 bases from J, leaving 11 bases between. Germline V gene lookup returns CDR1 LNHDA and CDR2 SQIVND (reference sequence). CDR3 length equals 12 residues. The CDR3 region is CASSWDAGEQYF. CDR3 bases: TGTGCCAGTAGTTGGGACGCCGGCGAGCAGTACTTC. Looking up the rest from reference TRBV19 and TRBJ2-7 gives the full variable domain: DGGITQSPKYLFRKEGQNVTLSCEQNLNHDAMYWYRQDPGQGLRLIYYSQIVNDFQKGDIAEGYSVSREKKESFPLTVTSAQKNPTAFYLCASSWDAGEQYFGPGTRLTVT.

This chain links TRBV7-4 with TRBJ1-1; D is perhaps TRBD1 (6 bases). Looked up from germline, CDR1 is SGHVT and CDR2 is SQSDAQ. Trimming stripped 5 bases from V and 6 bases from J, with 10 bases between. The CDR3 contains 12 residues. DNA of the CDR3: TGTGCCAGCAGCCGGGGGGGGCCTGAAGCTTTCTTT. As protein: CASSRGGPEAFF.

Of note for this clonotype: A read error may be the cause here, since a much bigger clone is one base away. The gene calls are TRBV7-6 and TRBJ2-1, with D tentatively TRBD1 (5 bases). The CDR3 sequence is 17 residues long. Germline assignment: CDR1 SGHVS and CDR2 FNYEAQ. The CDR3: CASSLGVRQFSHNEQFF. In DNA, the CDR3 is TGTGCCAGCAGCTTAGGGGTGAGACAGTTCTCCCACAATGAGCAGTTCTTC.

The chain uses TRBV18 and TRBJ2-3, with a tentative D call TRBD1 (5 bases). Deletions cut 0 bases from V and 4 bases from J, with 8 bases between. The CDR3 runs to 14 residues. The germline V gene encodes CDR1 KGHSH and CDR2 LQKENI. CDR3 region: CASSPPGHADTQYF. CDR3 DNA: TGTGCCAGCTCACCACCCGGACATGCAGATACGCAGTATTTT.

V is TRBV12-3 or TRBV12-4 and J is TRBJ2-1, with D tentatively TRBD1 (6 bases). V was cut by 5 bases and J by 4 bases, with 21 bases left in between. The CDR3 sequence is 17 residues long. The CDR3 reads CASSPQARDTLYNEQFF. In nucleotides, the CDR3 is TGTGCCAGCAGTCCCCAAGCCCGGGACACTCTGTACAATGAGCAGTTCTTC.

This chain connects TRBV6-1 to TRBJ2-5; D is undetermined. Germline CDR1 MNHNS, CDR2 SASEGT. Trimming removed 8 bases from V and 4 bases from J, with 14 bases in between. This CDR3 has 13 amino acids. CDR3 sequence reads: CASLHWDRETQYF. The CDR3 DNA reads as TGTGCCAGCCTACATTGGGATAGAGAGACCCAGTACTTC.

The V and J genes are TRBV5-4 and TRBJ2-5, with D perhaps matching TRBD1 (6 bases). In germline, CDR1 is SGHNT, CDR2 YYREEE (reference sequence). The ends were cut back, 2 bases at V and 5 bases at J, with 16 bases in the middle. CDR3 length equals 15 residues. The CDR3 here is CASSFDRSGGETQYF. The CDR3 nucleotides are TGTGCCAGCAGCTTCGACAGGTCCGGCGGGGAGACCCAGTACTTC.

Many counts were recorded for this clonotype. This chain joins TRBV3-1 and TRBJ1-4, with D tentatively TRBD1 (5 bases). CDR1 LGHDT and CDR2 YNNKEL come from the germline V gene (reference sequence). This CDR3 comprises 16 residues. Between the trimmed V and J ends, which lost 3 bases and 4 bases, there was a span of 15 bases. This chain's CDR3 is CASSHSQDGVNEKLFF. DNA for the CDR3: TGTGCCAGCAGCCATTCACAGGATGGGGTTAATGAAAAACTGTTTTTT.

This clonotype was seen repeatedly, ten times or more. The J gene is TRBJ1-2, the V gene TRBV28; D is unresolved. Germline assignment: CDR1 MDHEN and CDR2 SYDVKM. Trimming stripped 6 bases from V and 5 bases from J, with 13 bases between. This CDR3 is 13 amino acids long. The CDR3 nucleotides read TGTGCCAGCAGCTTTGGCACTGGTTATGGCTACACCTTC. It specifies CASSFGTGYGYTF.

Turning to this clonotype: One junction end does not reproduce the germline sequence, and a read error may be involved. J is TRBJ1-2 and V is TRBV7-6; D might be TRBD1 (5 bases). Germline CDR1 reads SGHVS; CDR2 reads FNYEAQ. This CDR3 has 13 amino acids. The CDR3 DNA is TGTGCCTGCAGTCAACCGCCGGGGGGAGGCTACACCTTC. Protein sequence: CACSQPPGGGYTF. Supplemented by reference TRBV7-6 and TRBJ1-2, the full variable domain reads GAGVSQSPRYKVTKRGQDVALRCDPISGHVSLYWYRQALGQGPEFLTYFNYEAQQDKSGLPNDRFSAERPEGSISTLTIQRTEQRDSAMYRCACSQPPGGGYTFGSGTRLTVV.

This clonotype was detected only a few times. The chain couples TRBV7-6 to TRBJ1-1; 11 bases map to TRBD1. V was clipped by 5 bases and J by 1 base; unmatched bases: 6. The V gene's germline CDR1 is SGHVS and CDR2 FNYEAQ. This CDR3 comprises 16 residues. The CDR3 spells CASSPRTGGANTEAFF. As DNA, the CDR3 is TGTGCCAGCAGCCCCCGGACAGGGGGCGCGAACACTGAAGCTTTCTTT.

The V gene is TRBV4-1, the J gene TRBJ2-3; maybe TRBD1 (6 bases). CDR1 and CDR2 from the germline V gene are MGHRA and YSYEKL. V was shortened by 6 bases and J by 5 bases, with 21 bases between the two germline ends. The CDR3 consists of 16 residues. The CDR3: CASRRTGTSAGDTQYF. The CDR3 DNA follows: TGCGCCAGCAGAAGAACCGGGACATCGGCGGGAGATACGCAGTATTTT.

This clonotype has just a few counts. V usage is TRBV12-3 or TRBV12-4 and J usage is TRBJ2-7; possible D gene TRBD1, 6 bases. Trimming left V 4 bases short and J 3 bases short, with 10 bases between. This CDR3 spans 13 amino acids. CDR3 DNA: TGTGCCAGCAGTTCCACAGGGCTCTACGAGCAGTACGTC. Residues: CASSSTGLYEQYV.

V usage is TRBV6-1 and J usage is TRBJ2-7, with D hard to call. This CDR3 is 14 amino acids long. V was clipped by 2 bases and J by 0 bases, with 8 bases between them. Germline CDR1 is MNHNS and CDR2 is SASEGT. The CDR3 DNA sequence: TGTGCCAGCAGTGAAATCGACGGCTCCTACGAGCAGTACGTC. Translating it yields CASSEIDGSYEQYV.

The chain carries TRBV6-4 and TRBJ2-7, with 10 bases identical to TRBD2. CDR1 is MRHNA, CDR2 SNTAGT, per germline. J was trimmed by 3 bases and V by 4 bases; bases with no gene match: 6. The length of the CDR3 is 15 residues. Written as DNA, the CDR3 is TGTGCCAGCAGTGCCTTAGCGGGGGGCAACTACGAGCAGTACTTC. Its translation: CASSALAGGNYEQYF.

This clonotype was found a few times. The gene calls are TRBV7-2 and TRBJ2-1; 8 bases are shared with TRBD2. The CDR3 totals 18 residues. V trimming: 5 bases; J trimming: 0 bases; junction bases outside the gene matches: 12. The germline V gene encodes CDR1 SGHTA and CDR2 FQGNSA. This chain's CDR3 is CASSQTSATLSSYNEQFF. For the CDR3, the DNA is TGTGCCAGCAGCCAGACTAGCGCGACCTTGAGCTCCTACAATGAGCAGTTCTTC.

This clonotype has just a few counts. The chain couples TRBV6-1 to TRBJ2-7; D possibly corresponds to TRBD1 (5 bases). The CDR3 has 11 amino acids. The V end was cut by 5 bases, the J end by 5 bases, with 7 bases between. Germline assignment: CDR1 MNHNS and CDR2 SASEGT. For the CDR3, the DNA is TGTGCCAGCAGTCCAGGGAACGAGCAGTACGTC. Translated, it gives CASSPGNEQYV.